The 24 T cell receptor beta chains presented below share a single source sample, sequenced in a study of blood T cell repertoires in COVID-19. Libraries were prepared by immunoSEQ multiplex PCR; TCRdb keeps only in-frame clonotypes and omits some of them. The data hold some 140,000 clones, with about 80% observed a single time. Sequencing used peripheral blood. The receptor set was obtained from a man in his 60s with acute or convalescent COVID-19.

The genes are TRBV9 and TRBJ1-1; D remains unclear. The V gene lost 3 bases and the J gene lost 2 bases, with 11 bases spanning the gap. The CDR3 runs to 14 residues. Germline CDR1 SGDLS, CDR2 YYNGEE. CDR3 coding DNA: TGTGCCAGCAGCGACGAGAAACTAAACACTGAAGCTTTCTTT. Translation gives CASSDEKLNTEAFF.

The rearrangement joins TRBV6-5 to TRBJ1-2, with a weak D call TRBD1 (6 bases). The V end was cut by 3 bases, the J end by 6 bases, with 8 bases between. Germline V gene data show CDR1 as MNHEY and CDR2 as SVGAGI. The CDR3 runs to 12 residues. The chain's CDR3 is CASSYAGDGYTF. The CDR3 DNA is TGTGCCAGCAGTTATGCAGGGGATGGCTACACCTTC.

The rearrangement uses TRBV19 and TRBJ1-1, with D possibly TRBD1 on 6 matching bases. The CDR3 runs to 14 residues. The V end was cut by 3 bases, the J end by 1 base, with 9 bases between. CDR1 is LNHDA and CDR2 is SQIVND in the germline V gene (reference sequence). The CDR3 nucleotides read TGTGCCAGTAGTATGGGGACATCGAACACTGAAGCTTTCTTT. The encoded protein is CASSMGTSNTEAFF.

The rearrangement uses TRBV5-1 and TRBJ1-1, with a tentative D call TRBD1 (5 bases). The germline V gene has CDR1 SGHRS and CDR2 YFSETQ. The CDR3 covers 19 residues. The V end was cut by 4 bases, the J end by 0 bases, with 25 bases between. The CDR3 DNA sequence: TGCGCCAGCAGCGTTGGTCAGGGATCGGCAGCCTGGATGAACACTGAAGCTTTCTTT. It translates to CASSVGQGSAAWMNTEAFF.

V and J are TRBV29-1 and TRBJ2-7; 13 positions match TRBD2. This CDR3 spans 16 amino acids. Germline loops: CDR1 SQVTM, CDR2 ANQGSEA. The trim removed 6 bases at V and 5 bases at J, leaving 13 bases unmatched. In DNA form, the CDR3 reads TGCAGCGTCTTCCGACCGGGACTAGCGGGACTTCACGAGCAGTACTTC. Amino acid sequence: CSVFRPGLAGLHEQYF.

This clone has more than one count but fewer than ten. The rearrangement joins TRBV28 to TRBJ2-2; D not resolved. Germline CDR1 reads MDHEN; CDR2 reads SYDVKM. CDR3 length equals 12 residues. Trimming left V 2 bases short and J 4 bases short, with 2 bases between. CDR3 in amino acids: CASSLLTGELFF. In DNA form, the CDR3 reads TGTGCCAGCAGTTTACTCACCGGGGAGCTGTTTTTT.

V is TRBV29-1 and J is TRBJ1-1; weak D call: TRBD1 (5 bases). Trimming pared 4 bases from V and 4 bases from J, leaving 10 bases between. Germline V gene lookup returns CDR1 SQVTM and CDR2 ANQGSEA. This CDR3 comprises 12 residues. The CDR3, as DNA: TGCAGCGTTGTAGTTCAGGGCACTGAAGCTTTCTTT. Translated, it gives CSVVVQGTEAFF.

The chain links TRBV2 to TRBJ1-5; D unresolved. Germline V CDR1 and CDR2: SNHLY, FYNNEI. Trimming pared 5 bases from V and 0 bases from J, leaving 17 bases between. The CDR3 has 17 amino acids. The CDR3 nucleotides read TGTGCCAGCAGTTTGACAACCAGACCAAATAGCAATCAGCCCCAGCATTTT. It translates to CASSLTTRPNSNQPQHF.

The chain links TRBV27 to TRBJ2-2; 12 bases match TRBD2. Trimming at V came to 7 bases and at J to 3 bases, leaving 6 bases not matched to a gene. The CDR3 length is 16 residues. The V gene's germline CDR1 is MNHEY and CDR2 SMNVEV (reference sequence). CDR3 in DNA: TGTGCCAGCAAGAGGACTAGCGGGACAGACACCGGGGAGCTGTTTTTT. Its protein product is CASKRTSGTDTGELFF.

This sequence joins TRBV28 and TRBJ2-3; D perhaps matches TRBD2 (6 bases). Germline lookup yields CDR1 MDHEN and CDR2 SYDVKM. The germline V and J ends were trimmed by 2 bases and 3 bases, with 18 bases remaining between them. The CDR3 consists of 17 residues. The CDR3 DNA reads as TGTGCCAGCAGTTTAATCGGGAGTCGGTCCCGAACAGATACGCAGTATTTT. Residues: CASSLIGSRSRTDTQYF.

The chain links TRBV3-1 (or the pseudogene TRBV3-2) to TRBJ2-1; tentative D call: TRBD2 (5 bases). CDR3 length equals 15 residues. From germline, CDR1 is LGHDT and CDR2 YNNKEL (reference sequence). V lost 4 bases to trimming and J lost 0 bases, with 10 bases between them. The CDR3 here is CASSPAGDSYNEQFF. CDR3 bases: TGTGCCAGCAGCCCGGCCGGGGACTCCTACAATGAGCAGTTCTTC.

This clone appeared a few times. The V gene is TRBV10-3, the J gene TRBJ2-3; unclear D gene. Germline values: CDR1 ENHRY, CDR2 SYGVKD. V dropped 5 bases and J dropped 6 bases, with 15 bases sitting between them. The CDR3 loop spans 14 amino acids. DNA of the CDR3: TGTGCCATCAGTCTTGAGACTCTTTGGGATACGCAGTATTTT. It yields the protein CAISLETLWDTQYF.

The chain carries TRBV6-5 and TRBJ2-3; 9 positions agree with TRBD1. This CDR3 contains 14 residues. From germline, CDR1 is MNHEY and CDR2 SVGAGI. V lost 6 bases to trimming and J lost 6 bases; unmatched junction nucleotides: 7. For the CDR3, the DNA is TGTGCCAGCAGACTTGGACAGGGGACCGATACGCAGTATTTT. This sequence encodes CASRLGQGTDTQYF.

The V call is TRBV5-4, the J call TRBJ1-4, with TRBD1 identical over 11 bases. The CDR3 consists of 15 residues. J lost 5 bases, V lost 4 bases, and 4 bases had no gene match. Germline V gene sequence: CDR1 SGHNT, CDR2 YYREEE (reference sequence). The CDR3 bases are TGTGCCAGCAGCCTTGGGGACAGGGGGAATGAAAAACTGTTTTTT. Translating gives CASSLGDRGNEKLFF.

This chain uses TRBV2 with TRBJ2-3; 7 nucleotides align to TRBD1. Trimming took 8 bases from V and 6 from J; bases not matched to a gene: 17. The CDR3 contains 16 residues. The germline gives CDR1 SNHLY, CDR2 FYNNEI. The CDR3 region is CASLGQQGPAGDTQYF. The CDR3 coding sequence is TGTGCCAGCCTGGGACAGCAGGGACCCGCAGGGGATACGCAGTATTTT.

This chain links TRBV3-1 (or the pseudogene TRBV3-2) with TRBJ2-7; 15 positions agree with TRBD2. CDR1 and CDR2 from the germline V gene are LGHDT and YNNKEL (reference sequence). J lost 5 bases, V lost 7 bases, and 6 bases had no gene match. The CDR3 extends over 15 amino acids. DNA for the CDR3: TGTGCCAGCAAGGGAGGACTAGCGGGAGGGCACGAGCAGTACTTC. It specifies CASKGGLAGGHEQYF.

This clone showed up just a few times. This chain links TRBV27 with TRBJ2-2; D is unresolved. The V end lost 7 bases, the J end lost 0 bases, and 6 bases lay between the germline ends. Germline CDR1 reads MNHEY; CDR2 reads SMNVEV (reference sequence). The CDR3 totals 13 residues. CDR3 sequence reads: CASTPANTGELFF. The CDR3 DNA reads as TGTGCCAGCACTCCAGCGAACACCGGGGAGCTGTTTTTT.

The chain couples TRBV15 to TRBJ1-5; D remains ambiguous. Germline V CDR1 and CDR2: LNHNV, YYDKDF (reference sequence). The CDR3 is 14 residues long. Trimming shortened V by 0 bases and J by 4 bases, and 7 bases separated the two germline ends. CDR3: CATSREGSNQPQHF. In nucleotides, the CDR3 is TGTGCCACCAGCAGAGAGGGGAGTAATCAGCCCCAGCATTTT.

V is TRBV5-6 and J is TRBJ2-7; D may be TRBD1 (5 bases). This CDR3 is 17 amino acids long. V was pared by 1 base and J by 5 bases, with 22 bases between. The germline V gene has CDR1 SGHDT and CDR2 YYEEEE. CDR3 residues: CASSLSRGGYSFHEQYF. CDR3 bases: TGTGCCAGCAGCTTGAGTAGGGGTGGCTACTCCTTCCACGAGCAGTACTTC.

The chain has TRBV19 and TRBJ1-4; the match to TRBD1 covers 7 bases. There are 16 residues in the CDR3. Losses at the gene ends were 5 bases for V and 5 bases for J; bases not matched to a gene: 11. Germline values: CDR1 LNHDA, CDR2 SQIVND (reference sequence). The chain's CDR3 is CASSSPGQPKNEKLFF. The CDR3 bases are TGTGCCAGTAGTTCACCGGGACAGCCGAAAAATGAAAAACTGTTTTTT.

V gene TRBV6-5 combines with J gene TRBJ2-1; 13 nucleotides align to TRBD2. This CDR3 is built from 14 residues. Germline CDR1 reads MNHEY; CDR2 reads SVGAGI. V trimming: 8 bases; J trimming: 8 bases; junction bases outside the gene matches: 6. The chain's CDR3 is CASCPGLAGYEQFF. The CDR3 region has the DNA TGTGCCAGCTGCCCGGGACTAGCGGGATATGAGCAGTTCTTC.

The J gene is TRBJ1-6, the V gene TRBV5-4; TRBD1 might be the D (6 bases). V was clipped by 4 bases and J by 7 bases, with 9 bases between them. The CDR3 is made up of 13 amino acids. Per germline, CDR1 SGHNT and CDR2 YYREEE (reference sequence). As DNA, the CDR3 is TGTGCCAGCAGCACCACAGGGAATTCACCCCTCCACTTT. Translated, it gives CASSTTGNSPLHF. Filled out from reference TRBV5-4 and TRBJ1-6, the complete variable domain reads ETGVTQSPTHLIKTRGQQVTLRCSSQSGHNTVSWYQQALGQGPQFIFQYYREEENGRGNFPPRFSGLQFPNYSSELNVNALELDDSALYLCASSTTGNSPLHFGNGTRLTVT.

The rearrangement joins TRBV6-2 or TRBV6-3 to TRBJ2-2; D is ambiguous. V lost 4 bases and J 6 bases, leaving 12 bases between the germline ends. In germline, CDR1 is MNHEY, CDR2 SVGEGT. The CDR3 spans 14 residues. The chain's CDR3 is CASSSTIKAGELFF. For the CDR3, the DNA is TGTGCCAGCAGTTCCACTATAAAGGCCGGGGAGCTGTTTTTT.

The J gene is TRBJ1-5, the V gene TRBV7-2, with D possibly matching TRBD1 (5 bases). CDR3 length: 17 residues. V was shortened by 6 bases and J by 4 bases, with 22 bases between the two germline ends. Germline CDR1 and CDR2: SGHTA and FQGNSA. The CDR3 is CASSPPGIGAGNQPQHF. Here the CDR3 DNA reads TGTGCCAGCAGTCCCCCGGGAATTGGGGCGGGGAATCAGCCCCAGCATTTT.